Listed below are T cell receptor beta chains from one sample, sequenced in a study of tumor-infiltrating lymphocytes in oesophageal squamous cell carcinoma. TCRdb re-analysed the PCR reads in MiXCR, keeping a single row per CDR3 protein. The repertoire includes roughly 20,000 distinct CDR3 sequences, roughly two fifths of them detected once, and roughly a fifth sits in the top ten. Sequenced: esophageal tumor tissue. The receptor set was obtained from a male donor with esophageal squamous cell carcinoma. CDR3s include the opening cysteine and the closing phenylalanine or tryptophan. A D gene is named only where the DNA matches it firmly.

>.|TRBV7-6|TRBJ2-1
CASSFFSYEQFF
>TRBD1|TRBV7-2|TRBJ1-6
CASSRDRQSYEQYF
>.|TRBV28|.
CASSLIPGYDYGYTF
>TRBD2|TRBV10-3|TRBJ2-5
CAISESGGLQETQYF
>.|TRBV12-3/TRBV12-4|.
CASSSYPIEQYF
>.|TRBV7-2|TRBJ2-7
CASSPGARSPLHF
>.|TRBV7-3|TRBJ2-3
CASRRDTQYF
>.|TRBV24-1|TRBJ1-4
CATSQGSDEKLFF
>TRBD1|TRBV7-2|.
CASRERGLGYEQYF
>TRBD1|TRBV5-3|TRBJ1-6
CASSLQDRDPYEQHF
>TRBD1|TRBV4-3|TRBJ1-2
CASSQDSAGGYGYTF
>.|TRBV12-3/TRBV12-4|TRBJ2-1
CASSYVSSYNEQFF
>.|TRBV5-6|TRBJ1-2
CASSLAGGGYTF
>.|TRBV5-1|TRBJ1-2
CASSLEGNGYTF
>TRBD2|TRBV7-4|.
CASTSSGRSYNEQFF
>.|TRBV7-2|TRBJ2-7
CASSLAYATRSQYF
>.|TRBV7-2|TRBJ1-5
CASSLDGLGRGQPQHF
>.|TRBV19|TRBJ2-3
CASSPPGRSTDTQYF
>TRBD2|TRBV11-2|TRBJ2-1
CASSLGVLAGGNEQFF
>TRBD1|TRBV20-1|TRBJ2-2
CSPYYRDRGFGELFF
>.|TRBV6-6|TRBJ2-2
CASSYAGFANTGELFF
>.|TRBV27|TRBJ2-1
CASGDLYNEQFF
>.|TRBV6-1|.
CASSFGGLSYEQYF
>TRBD2|TRBV10-2|.
CATRTSALQSSYNEQFF
>TRBD2|TRBV9|TRBJ2-3
CASSAVAGTSTDTQYF
>.|TRBV30|TRBJ2-3
CAWSVGGGTDTQYF
>.|TRBV7-3|TRBJ2-2
CASSPRTSTGELFF
>TRBD1|TRBV6-6|TRBJ1-2
CASSYGTGGLYGYTF
>.|TRBV12-3/TRBV12-4|TRBJ2-6
CASRQRSSGANVLTF
>.|TRBV7-9|TRBJ2-1
CASSSIGHTTYNEQFF
>.|TRBV12-3/TRBV12-4|TRBJ1-1
CASSLLGGTEAFF
>.|TRBV20-1|TRBJ2-7
CSAKATSDYEQYF
>.|TRBV7-2|.
CASSLSPQNEQYF
>TRBD2|TRBV7-3|TRBJ2-7
CASSLAGGYEQYF
>TRBD2|TRBV7-2|TRBJ2-1
CASSFGGSNEQFF
>.|TRBV6-1|TRBJ2-7
CASSAYYEQYF
>.|TRBV27|TRBJ1-5
CASSLFGGIYSNQPQHF
>.|TRBV11-2|.
CASRTYQESEQFF
>TRBD2|TRBV4-1|TRBJ2-7
CASSQAGGSNEQYF
>TRBD1|TRBV5-1|TRBJ2-5
CASSLAGGQGETQYF
>TRBD2|TRBV6-4|TRBJ2-5
CASSEFGLAGGVKETQYF
>TRBD1|TRBV19|TRBJ1-1
CASSRDRGNTEAFF
>TRBD1|TRBV12-3/TRBV12-4|TRBJ2-5
CASSRDRGIETQYF
>.|TRBV7-2|.
CASSRGGTVSYEQYF
>.|TRBV10-3|TRBJ1-1
CAISAGTEAFF
>.|TRBV12-3/TRBV12-4|TRBJ2-2
CASRPGQNTGELFF